These 10 T cell receptor beta chains came from one sample sequenced in a study of blood T cell repertoires in COVID-19. TCRdb keeps only in-frame clones here, not all; method: immunoSEQ multiplex PCR. The sample records 200,000 to 300,000 clones, about four fifths being singletons. The source material was peripheral blood. These receptors were collected from a woman aged 80 or over with COVID-19, enrolled during active disease.

V and J are TRBV6-1 and TRBJ1-5; D is perhaps TRBD1 (6 bases). The length of the CDR3 is 15 residues. The V and J ends lost 1 base and 9 bases respectively, with 16 bases between them. Germline assignment: CDR1 MNHNS and CDR2 SASEGT. The CDR3 DNA follows: TGTGCCAGCAGTGAAGGGGGAGGGGGGACATGGCCCCAGCATTTT. It yields the protein CASSEGGGGTWPQHF.

The genes are TRBV20-1 and TRBJ2-3; possibly TRBD2 for D (6 bases). Looked up from germline, CDR1 is DFQATT and CDR2 is SNEGSKA (reference sequence). V was clipped by 3 bases and J by 10 bases, with 17 bases between them. CDR3 length equals 13 residues. This CDR3 reads CSASHTRLGAQYF. CDR3 coding DNA: TGCAGTGCTAGTCATACGAGACTAGGTGCGCAGTATTTT.

The genes are TRBV5-1 and TRBJ2-5; D remains ambiguous. V shed 4 bases and J shed 4 bases, with 17 bases lying between them. This CDR3 is 15 amino acids long. Germline V gene sequence: CDR1 SGHRS, CDR2 YFSETQ. The CDR3: CASSAEWRPGETQYF. The CDR3 DNA is TGCGCCAGCAGCGCCGAGTGGCGGCCCGGAGAGACCCAGTACTTC.

This clone was counted a single time. Additional DNA sequences in this sample encode the identical CDR3. CDR3 coding DNA: TGCGCCAGCAGCCAAGAGGGAGCCCTAAATGAAAAACTGTTTTTT. Translated: CASSQEGALNEKLFF. The chain is built from TRBV4-1 and TRBJ1-4; D call uncertain. The CDR3 spans 15 residues. V was clipped by 0 bases and J by 5 bases, with 10 bases between them. Germline V gene data show CDR1 as MGHRA and CDR2 as YSYEKL.

This sequence joins TRBV6-6 and TRBJ2-7; TRBD1 matches at 7 bases. V was clipped by 5 bases and J by 9 bases; unmatched bases: 13. This CDR3 has 14 residues. The germline V gene has CDR1 MNHNY and CDR2 SVGAGI (reference sequence). The CDR3 is CASSLLTGRTGQYF. In DNA, the CDR3 is TGTGCCAGCAGTCTCCTGACAGGGCGTACGGGGCAGTACTTC.

The V gene is TRBV9, the J gene TRBJ2-2; 10 bases agree with TRBD2. V was pared by 0 bases and J by 4 bases, with 9 bases of the junction left unmatched. This CDR3 is 18 amino acids long. The germline gives CDR1 SGDLS, CDR2 YYNGEE. CDR3 loop: CASSVALLAGSSTGELFF. In DNA form, the CDR3 reads TGTGCCAGCAGCGTAGCCCTACTAGCGGGGTCAAGCACCGGGGAGCTGTTTTTT.

The rearrangement joins TRBV4-1 to TRBJ2-2; 9 nucleotides match TRBD1. Germline V gives CDR1 MGHRA, CDR2 YSYEKL. This CDR3 has 16 residues. Unmatched junction bases numbered 6, after V lost 2 bases and J lost 5 bases. The CDR3 reads CASSQSTGGRTGELFF. DNA of the CDR3: TGCGCCAGCAGCCAATCTACAGGGGGCCGGACCGGGGAGCTGTTTTTT.

This clone was counted a single time. The chain couples TRBV11-2 to TRBJ1-4, with unresolved D. CDR3 length equals 13 residues. V was trimmed by 3 bases and J by 4 bases, leaving 6 bases between them. Looked up from germline, CDR1 is SGHAT and CDR2 is FQNNGV. CDR3 DNA: TGTGCCAGCAGCTTGGGCTATAATGAAAAACTGTTTTTT. Protein product: CASSLGYNEKLFF. The full variable domain, its missing parts supplied by reference TRBV11-2 and TRBJ1-4, is EAGVAQSPRYKIIEKRQSVAFWCNPISGHATLYWYQQILGQGPKLLIQFQNNGVVDDSQLPKDRFSAERLKGVDSTLKIQPAKLEDSAVYLCASSLGYNEKLFFGSGTQLSVL.

The chain combines TRBV7-9 with TRBJ1-6; 9 bases are shared with TRBD1. The V gene end was trimmed by 0 bases and the J gene end by 10 bases; junction bases not matched to a gene: 7. Germline V lookup: CDR1 SEHNR, CDR2 FQNEAQ (reference sequence). The CDR3 covers 16 residues. The CDR3: CASSLAGGQGGSPLHF. DNA for the CDR3: TGTGCCAGCAGCTTAGCGGGGGGACAGGGAGGGTCACCCCTCCACTTT. Complete variable domain (other parts from reference TRBV7-9 and TRBJ1-6): DTGVSQNPRHKITKRGQNVTFRCDPISEHNRLYWYRQTLGQGPEFLTYFQNEAQLEKSRLLSDRFSAERPKGSFSTLEIQRTEQGDSAMYLCASSLAGGQGGSPLHFGNGTRLTVT.

The rearrangement uses TRBV5-6 and TRBJ1-1; no clear D gene. Germline CDR1 and CDR2: SGHDT and YYEEEE. V was shortened by 4 bases and J by 1 base, with 8 bases between the two germline ends. The CDR3 consists of 13 residues. The CDR3, as DNA: TGTGCCAGCAGCCGGAGGGAGAACACTGAAGCTTTCTTT. Amino acid sequence: CASSRRENTEAFF.